Listed here are 2 T cell receptor beta chains from one sample, sequenced in a study of blood T cell repertoires in COVID-19. Method: immunoSEQ multiplex PCR; TCRdb's copy keeps in-frame clones and lacks some. The sample comprises 310,000 or so clones, 80% to 95% of which are singletons, and around 1.1% rests with the top ten. The source material was PBMCs or T cells enriched from blood (not recorded which). These receptors were taken from a woman in her thirties who had recovered from COVID-19.

The rearrangement links TRBV7-9 to TRBJ2-7; D may be TRBD1 (6 bases). This CDR3 is built from 12 residues. V shed 8 bases and J shed 3 bases, with 11 bases lying between them. From germline, CDR1 is SEHNR and CDR2 FQNEAQ (reference sequence). In DNA form, the CDR3 reads TGTGCCAGCGGGGGCTCACACTACGAGCAGTACTTC. This gives the protein CASGGSHYEQYF.

This clone appeared once. V usage is TRBV28 and J usage is TRBJ2-4, with 16 bases fitting TRBD2. Trimming cost V 7 bases and J 3 bases; bases outside gene matches: 12. The CDR3 has 19 residues. Germline V gene lookup returns CDR1 MDHEN and CDR2 SYDVKM. The CDR3 DNA sequence: TGTGCCAGCACCACCGCGGGACTAGCGGGAGGGCCTGACAAAAACATTCAGTACTTC. It translates to CASTTAGLAGGPDKNIQYF.